Listed here are 20 T cell receptor beta chains from one sample, sequenced in a study of blood T cell repertoires in COVID-19. The table came from immunoSEQ multiplex PCR; TCRdb's copy has only in-frame clones and leaves some out. The data show a few hundred thousand clones, with roughly 91% seen just once and around 0.88% held by the top ten. Input material: peripheral blood. Receptors originate from a man aged 25 to 45 with acute or convalescent COVID-19.

The chain recombines TRBV11-2 with TRBJ2-3, with TRBD2 matching 8 bases. Trimming cost V 1 base and J 6 bases; bases outside gene matches: 6. The CDR3 is 15 residues long. Germline-derived CDR1 and CDR2 are SGHAT and FQNNGV. The chain's CDR3 is CASSLVAGFRDTQYF. The CDR3 DNA follows: TGTGCCAGCAGCTTAGTAGCGGGGTTCAGGGATACGCAGTATTTT.

The chain has TRBV27 and TRBJ1-6; D might be TRBD1 (5 bases). The germline gives CDR1 MNHEY, CDR2 SMNVEV (reference sequence). With 2 bases removed from V and 5 bases from J, the gap between germline ends came to 7 bases. The CDR3 is made up of 14 amino acids. CDR3 amino acids: CASSLRGDNSPLHF. In DNA form, the CDR3 reads TGTGCCAGCAGTTTACGGGGGGATAATTCACCCCTCCACTTT.

This clone was recorded only once. The rearrangement links TRBV11-2 to TRBJ2-3; D call uncertain. Trimming left V 1 base short and J 0 bases short, with 11 bases between. In germline, CDR1 is SGHAT, CDR2 FQNNGV. The CDR3 extends over 16 amino acids. CDR3 DNA sequence: TGTGCCAGCAGCTTAGCCAGGTCGGCTAGCACAGATACGCAGTATTTT. Translation: CASSLARSASTDTQYF. Complete variable domain (other parts from reference TRBV11-2 and TRBJ2-3): EAGVAQSPRYKIIEKRQSVAFWCNPISGHATLYWYQQILGQGPKLLIQFQNNGVVDDSQLPKDRFSAERLKGVDSTLKIQPAKLEDSAVYLCASSLARSASTDTQYFGPGTRLTVL.

The sample holds a few counts of this clone. This rearrangement joins TRBV30 to TRBJ1-4; a weak D match, TRBD1 (6 bases). The CDR3 is 14 residues long. Looked up from germline, CDR1 is GTSNPN and CDR2 is SVGIG (reference sequence). V was cut by 1 base and J by 7 bases, with 13 bases left in between. The CDR3 protein is CAWSAGAIGEKLFF. The CDR3 coding sequence is TGTGCCTGGAGTGCAGGGGCCATAGGTGAAAAACTGTTTTTT.

The V call is TRBV5-1, the J call TRBJ2-3, with D possibly being TRBD2 (6 bases). The CDR3 length is 16 residues. V was clipped by 1 base and J by 5 bases, with 17 bases between them. Germline V gives CDR1 SGHRS, CDR2 YFSETQ. CDR3 amino acids: CASSLYRRELLDTQYF. Written as DNA, the CDR3 is TGCGCCAGCAGCTTGTACAGACGGGAGCTTTTAGATACGCAGTATTTT. Full variable domain (outside the CDR3, taken from reference TRBV5-1 and TRBJ2-3): KAGVTQTPRYLIKTRGQQVTLSCSPISGHRSVSWYQQTPGQGLQFLFEYFSETQRNKGNFPGRFSGRQFSNSRSEMNVSTLELGDSALYLCASSLYRRELLDTQYFGPGTRLTVL.

Note on this clone: The identical CDR3 is also encoded by other nucleotide sequences in the sample. This sequence joins TRBV10-3 and TRBJ2-1, with 12 bases matching TRBD2. Trimming at V came to 9 bases and at J to 5 bases, leaving 2 bases not matched to a gene. Germline CDR1 is ENHRY and CDR2 is SYGVKD. The CDR3 spans 13 residues. Written as DNA, the CDR3 is TGTGCCATAGGACTAGCGGGAAACAATGAGCAGTTCTTC. It yields the protein CAIGLAGNNEQFF.

This chain joins TRBV7-2 and TRBJ1-5, with 8 positions matching TRBD1. There are 16 residues in the CDR3. The germline V gene encodes CDR1 SGHTA and CDR2 FQGNSA. J lost 4 bases, V lost 4 bases, and 9 bases had no gene match. CDR3 region: CASSYRGQGWNQPQHF. The CDR3 nucleotides are TGTGCCAGCAGCTATAGAGGACAGGGTTGGAATCAGCCCCAGCATTTT.

Only one count was recorded for this clone. This chain joins TRBV10-3 and TRBJ2-3; D is perhaps TRBD2 (5 bases). Germline loops: CDR1 ENHRY, CDR2 SYGVKD. V lost 0 bases and J lost 6, with 10 bases in between. The CDR3 consists of 14 residues. DNA for the CDR3: TGTGCCATCAGTGAGTCGACCCCGGGGGATACGCAGTATTTT. Translation gives CAISESTPGDTQYF.

The J gene is TRBJ1-2, the V gene TRBV30; 7 bases map to TRBD1. This CDR3 is 14 amino acids long. CDR1 GTSNPN and CDR2 SVGIG come from the germline V gene (reference sequence). Trimming removed 4 bases from V and 8 bases from J; junction bases left unmatched: 13. CDR3 residues: CAWTRQGVGSGYTF. The CDR3 nucleotides are TGTGCCTGGACCCGACAGGGCGTGGGTTCCGGCTACACCTTC.

As DNA, the CDR3 is TGTGCCAGTAGCACCGGGACAGGGTTCTACGAGCAGTACTTC. Protein product: CASSTGTGFYEQYF. The rearrangement uses TRBV19 and TRBJ2-7; 9 bases align to TRBD1. The CDR3 extends over 14 amino acids. The junction had 6 bases not matched to a gene; V was cut back by 6 bases and J by 3 bases. Germline lookup yields CDR1 LNHDA and CDR2 SQIVND (reference sequence).

The chain is built from TRBV6-2 or TRBV6-3 and TRBJ2-7, with D unclear. Germline-derived CDR1 and CDR2 are MNHEY and SVGEGT. The V end lost 5 bases, the J end lost 7 bases, and 12 bases lay between the germline ends. The CDR3 totals 12 residues. This chain's CDR3 is CASSLPVLEQYF. The CDR3 region has the DNA TGTGCCAGCAGTCTCCCGGTCTTGGAGCAGTACTTC.

V is TRBV13 and J is TRBJ2-3; D is possibly TRBD2 (5 bases). There are 17 residues in the CDR3. The germline CDR1 and CDR2 sequences are PRHDT and FYEKMQ (reference sequence). V gave up 5 bases and J gave up 0 bases, with 18 bases separating them. The CDR3 nucleotides read TGTGCCAGCAGCCCACGGGCACGGGGAGCTAGCACAGATACGCAGTATTTT. It codes for CASSPRARGASTDTQYF.

CDR3: CASSLPWASNPNEQFF. The CDR3 region has the DNA TGTGCCAGCAGTTTACCCTGGGCCTCGAATCCGAATGAGCAGTTCTTC. V gene TRBV27 combines with J gene TRBJ2-1; D remains ambiguous. CDR3 length: 16 amino acids. CDR1 and CDR2 (germline): MNHEY, SMNVEV (reference sequence). The V and J ends lost 2 bases and 7 bases respectively, with 18 bases between them.

The chain is built from TRBV5-5 and TRBJ2-7, with TRBD1 identical over 8 bases. Germline CDR1 is SGHKS and CDR2 is YYEKEE (reference sequence). J was trimmed by 2 bases and V by 0 bases; bases with no gene match: 4. The CDR3 extends over 15 amino acids. CDR3 sequence: CASSLAGTGAYEQYF. The CDR3, as DNA: TGTGCCAGCAGCTTGGCGGGGACAGGAGCCTACGAGCAGTACTTC. Filled out from reference TRBV5-5 and TRBJ2-7, the complete variable domain reads DAGVTQSPTHLIKTRGQQVTLRCSPISGHKSVSWYQQVLGQGPQFIFQYYEKEERGRGNFPDRFSARQFPNYSSELNVNALLLGDSALYLCASSLAGTGAYEQYFGPGTRLTVT.

The table lists this clone with a count of one. The chain is built from TRBV11-2 and TRBJ2-7; maybe TRBD2 (6 bases). This CDR3 contains 12 residues. Trimming cost V 8 bases and J 3 bases, with 11 bases left between them. Germline V lookup: CDR1 SGHAT, CDR2 FQNNGV. The CDR3, as DNA: TGTGCCAGCGGGCGGGATGGCTACGAGCAGTACTTC. Amino acid sequence: CASGRDGYEQYF.

The V call is TRBV28, the J call TRBJ2-7; 8 bases match TRBD1. Germline CDR1 MDHEN, CDR2 SYDVKM. CDR3 length equals 14 residues. The CDR3, as DNA: TGTGCTACGATTCGCGGACAGGGAACCTACGAGCAGTACTTC. As protein: CATIRGQGTYEQYF. The full variable domain, with the rest looked up from reference TRBV28 and TRBJ2-7, is DVKVTQSSRYLVKRTGEKVFLECVQDMDHENMFWYRQDPGLGLRLIYFSYDVKMKEKGDIPEGYSVSREKKERFSLILESASTNQTSMYLCATIRGQGTYEQYFGPGTRLTVT.

The chain recombines TRBV5-1 with TRBJ2-3; D might be TRBD1 (5 bases). V was shortened by 0 bases and J by 4 bases, with 9 bases between the two germline ends. This CDR3 has 14 residues. Germline V gives CDR1 SGHRS, CDR2 YFSETQ. The CDR3 coding sequence is TGCGCCAGCAGCTTGGTGACAGAGTCAGATACGCAGTATTTT. Protein product: CASSLVTESDTQYF.

The chain uses TRBV12-5 and TRBJ2-1, with 7 positions matching TRBD1. Germline CDR1 is LGHNT and CDR2 is FRNRAP. The CDR3 is 14 amino acids. J lost 5 bases, V lost 6 bases, and 7 bases had no gene match. CDR3 bases: TGTGCTAGTGGCCGGGACAGTTTTAACAATGAGCAGTTCTTC. It is translated as CASGRDSFNNEQFF.

The gene calls are TRBV19 and TRBJ2-1, with 10 bases matching TRBD1. The length of the CDR3 is 15 residues. J lost 5 bases, V lost 5 bases, and 6 bases had no gene match. Germline loops: CDR1 LNHDA, CDR2 SQIVND (reference sequence). The CDR3 sequence is CASSPWTGGDNEQFF. In DNA form, the CDR3 reads TGTGCCAGTAGTCCTTGGACAGGGGGGGACAATGAGCAGTTCTTC.

The chain links TRBV29-1 to TRBJ1-2; tentatively, D is TRBD1 (6 bases). CDR1 is SQVTM and CDR2 is ANQGSEA in the germline V gene. Trimming took 5 bases from V and 0 from J, leaving 10 bases between them. The CDR3 spans 13 residues. The chain's CDR3 is CSVSQGPNYGYTF. CDR3 bases: TGCAGCGTTTCACAGGGACCTAACTATGGCTACACCTTC.